The 10 T cell receptor beta chains in this list originate from one sample, sequenced in a study of T cells in Graves' hyperthyroidism and ophthalmopathy. RNA transcripts gave rise to amplified TCR beta CDR3 regions. In the first-round RT-PCR of the TCR CDR3, the HTBI primer set was used. TCRdb re-analysed the multiplex PCR reads in MiXCR, keeping a single row per CDR3 protein. The table shows around 480,000 distinct CDR3 sequences, with 14% occurring only once. Specimen: blood. These receptors were taken from a young woman with Graves' hyperthyroidism.

This sequence joins TRBV29-1 and TRBJ2-2; 8 bases are shared with TRBD1. J was trimmed by 5 bases and V by 6 bases; bases with no gene match: 5. The CDR3 runs to 13 residues. Germline assignment: CDR1 SQVTM and CDR2 ANQGSEA. The CDR3 region has the DNA TGCAGCGTAGGAGACAGGGGTACCGGGGAGCTGTTTTTT. Its protein product is CSVGDRGTGELFF.

In its sample, this clonotype was seen many times. The V and J genes are TRBV6-2 or TRBV6-3 and TRBJ2-5, with D possibly being TRBD2 (5 bases). CDR3 size: 15 residues. Germline CDR1 and CDR2: MNHEY and SVGEGT. V lost 7 bases to trimming and J lost 5 bases, with 20 bases between them. Here the CDR3 DNA reads TGTGCCAGCACCCCAGGCAGGATTGGGGAGGAGACCCAGTACTTC. It specifies CASTPGRIGEETQYF.

This clonotype has just a few counts. The V call is TRBV11-3, the J call TRBJ2-1, with 8 bases aligning to TRBD2. After removal of 5 bases from V and 8 bases from J, the junction contained 8 bases not matched to a gene. This CDR3 region has 14 residues. CDR1 is SGHNT and CDR2 is YENEEA in the germline V gene. In nucleotides, the CDR3 is TGTGCCAGCAGCCACAGGACTAGCTGGGATGAGCAGTTCTTC. Amino acid sequence: CASSHRTSWDEQFF.

A word on this clonotype: One junction end does not reproduce the germline sequence, and a read error may be involved. The V call is TRBV27, the J call TRBJ2-7, with 7 bases fitting TRBD1. Germline V gene data show CDR1 as MNHEY and CDR2 as SMNVEV (reference sequence). The CDR3 contains 15 residues. The CDR3 here is CASSLNPGQPYGQYF. The CDR3 region has the DNA TGTGCCAGCAGTTTAAATCCGGGACAGCCTTACGGGCAGTACTTC.

This clonotype was observed at least ten times. V is TRBV24-1 and J is TRBJ1-2; D not certain. From germline, CDR1 is KGHDR and CDR2 SFDVKD. Trimming removed 4 bases from V and 4 bases from J, with 6 bases in between. CDR3 length equals 12 residues. The CDR3 region is CATSDSFYGYTF. CDR3 coding DNA: TGTGCCACCAGTGACTCTTTCTATGGCTACACCTTC.

This rearrangement joins TRBV19 to TRBJ2-6; D might be TRBD2 (5 bases). The CDR3 is 19 residues long. CDR1 and CDR2 (germline): LNHDA, SQIVND (reference sequence). Deletions cut 5 bases from V and 0 bases from J, with 20 bases between. CDR3: CASSPLGSGPVSGANVLTF. The CDR3 DNA follows: TGTGCCAGTAGTCCCCTGGGGAGCGGTCCCGTCTCTGGGGCCAACGTCCTGACTTTC.

This clonotype was counted at least ten times. The rearrangement joins TRBV2 to TRBJ1-2; D is undetermined. The CDR3 has 15 amino acids. In germline, CDR1 is SNHLY, CDR2 FYNNEI. The V and J ends lost 8 bases and 0 bases respectively, with 16 bases between them. In DNA form, the CDR3 reads TGTGCCAGCTCAGTCGGCGGGAGAGCTAACTATGGCTACACCTTC. Protein sequence: CASSVGGRANYGYTF.

This clonotype came up many times. V usage is TRBV5-1 and J usage is TRBJ2-4; D is tentatively TRBD1 or TRBD2 (6 bases each). Germline CDR1 is SGHRS and CDR2 is YFSETQ. The V end was cut by 4 bases, the J end by 8 bases, with 19 bases between. The CDR3 sequence is 15 residues long. The CDR3 bases are TGCGCCAGCAGCCCAGTACCCCAGGAGGGGGACATTCAGTACTTC. The encoded protein is CASSPVPQEGDIQYF.

The chain links TRBV2 to TRBJ2-5, with no clear D. This CDR3 comprises 14 residues. CDR1 and CDR2 from the germline V gene are SNHLY and FYNNEI. V shed 5 bases and J shed 1 base, with 11 bases lying between them. The CDR3 DNA is TGTGCCAGCAGTACTCGGGCCCGCCAAGAGACCCAGTACTTC. It yields the protein CASSTRARQETQYF.

Ten or more counts support this clonotype. The rearrangement joins TRBV6-1 to TRBJ1-1, with D uncertain. Trimming left V 8 bases short and J 3 bases short, with 13 bases between. The CDR3 loop spans 13 amino acids. Germline values: CDR1 MNHNS, CDR2 SASEGT. The CDR3, as DNA: TGTGCCAGCTTTGAATTCGGAGACACTGAAGCTTTCTTT. As protein: CASFEFGDTEAFF.